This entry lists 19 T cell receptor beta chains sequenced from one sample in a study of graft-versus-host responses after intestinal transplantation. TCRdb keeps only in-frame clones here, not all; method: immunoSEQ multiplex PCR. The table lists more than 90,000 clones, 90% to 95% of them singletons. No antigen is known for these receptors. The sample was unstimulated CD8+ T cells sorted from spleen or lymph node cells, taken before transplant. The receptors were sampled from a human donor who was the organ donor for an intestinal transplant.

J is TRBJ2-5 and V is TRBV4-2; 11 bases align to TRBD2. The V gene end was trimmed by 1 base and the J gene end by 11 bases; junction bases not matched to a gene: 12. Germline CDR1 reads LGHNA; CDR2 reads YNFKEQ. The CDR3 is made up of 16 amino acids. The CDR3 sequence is CASSQVTSGGVLEQYF. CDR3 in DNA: TGTGCCAGCAGCCAAGTCACTAGCGGGGGTGTGCTGGAGCAGTACTTC.

CDR3 in amino acids: CASRRSPSGRGNEQYF. CDR3 DNA sequence: TGTGCCAGCAGGCGAAGTCCTAGCGGGAGAGGCAACGAGCAGTACTTC. V usage is TRBV27 and J usage is TRBJ2-7; 10 positions match TRBD2. Losses at the gene ends were 6 bases for V and 5 bases for J; bases not matched to a gene: 13. The germline CDR1 and CDR2 sequences are MNHEY and SMNVEV (reference sequence). The CDR3 consists of 16 residues.

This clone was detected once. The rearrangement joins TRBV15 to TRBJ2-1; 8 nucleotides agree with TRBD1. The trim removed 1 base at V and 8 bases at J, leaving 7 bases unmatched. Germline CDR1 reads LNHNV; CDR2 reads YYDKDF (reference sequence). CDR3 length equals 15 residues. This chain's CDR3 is CATSRAPGGHDEQFF. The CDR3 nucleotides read TGTGCCACCAGCAGAGCCCCAGGGGGCCATGATGAGCAGTTCTTC.

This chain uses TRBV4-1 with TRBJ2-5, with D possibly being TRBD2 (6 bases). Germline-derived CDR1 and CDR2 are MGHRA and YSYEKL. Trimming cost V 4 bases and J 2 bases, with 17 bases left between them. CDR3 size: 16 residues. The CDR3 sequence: CASSLFPLGGQETQYF. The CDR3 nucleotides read TGCGCCAGCAGCCTGTTCCCCCTGGGGGGACAAGAGACCCAGTACTTC.

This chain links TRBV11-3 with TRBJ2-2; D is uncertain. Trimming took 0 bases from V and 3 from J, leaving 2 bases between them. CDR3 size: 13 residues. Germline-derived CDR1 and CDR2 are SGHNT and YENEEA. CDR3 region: CASSLDDTGELFF. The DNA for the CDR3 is TGTGCCAGCAGCTTAGATGACACCGGGGAGCTGTTTTTT.

For the CDR3, the DNA is TGTGCCAGCAGTGAAGAACCCCGGGGGGATACGCAGTATTTT. Its protein is CASSEEPRGDTQYF. The chain carries TRBV6-1 and TRBJ2-3, with D perhaps TRBD2 (6 bases). Per the germline V gene, CDR1 is MNHNS and CDR2 is SASEGT. Trimming removed 1 base from V and 6 bases from J, with 11 bases in between. This CDR3 spans 14 amino acids.

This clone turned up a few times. The CDR3 loop reads CASSYSGPSSYEQYF. The CDR3 DNA is TGTGCCAGCAGTTACTCGGGCCCGAGCTCCTACGAGCAGTACTTC. This chain joins TRBV6-5 and TRBJ2-7; no reliable D call. Germline assignment: CDR1 MNHEY and CDR2 SVGAGI. The CDR3 runs to 15 residues. Deletions cut 0 bases from V and 0 bases from J, with 9 bases between.

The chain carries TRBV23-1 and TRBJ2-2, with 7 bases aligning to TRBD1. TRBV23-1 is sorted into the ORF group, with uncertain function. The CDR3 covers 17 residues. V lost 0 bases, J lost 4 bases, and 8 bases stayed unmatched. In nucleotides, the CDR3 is TGCGCCAGCAGTCAATCAGGGAGAGCAGGGGGCACCGGGGAGCTGTTTTTT. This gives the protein CASSQSGRAGGTGELFF.

CDR3 coding DNA: TGTGCCAGCATAGGGACTCCCTACAATGAGCAGTTCTTC. It codes for CASIGTPYNEQFF. This chain links TRBV27 with TRBJ2-1; weak D call: TRBD2 (6 bases). Trimming shortened V by 7 bases and J by 2 bases, and 9 bases separated the two germline ends. Germline assignment: CDR1 MNHEY and CDR2 SMNVEV (reference sequence). The CDR3 is made up of 13 amino acids.

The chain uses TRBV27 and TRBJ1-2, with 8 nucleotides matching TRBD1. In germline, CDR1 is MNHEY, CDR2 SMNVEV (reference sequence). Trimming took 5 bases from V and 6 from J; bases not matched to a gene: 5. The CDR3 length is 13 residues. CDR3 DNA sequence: TGTGCCAGCAGTATGACAGGGGTAGATGGCTACACCTTC. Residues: CASSMTGVDGYTF.

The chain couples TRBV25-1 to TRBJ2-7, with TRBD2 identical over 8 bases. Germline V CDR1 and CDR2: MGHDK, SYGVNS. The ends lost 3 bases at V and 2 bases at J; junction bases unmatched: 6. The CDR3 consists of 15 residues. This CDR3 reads CASSERSGNTYEQYF. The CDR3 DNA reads TGTGCCAGCAGTGAGCGTAGCGGGAACACCTACGAGCAGTACTTC.

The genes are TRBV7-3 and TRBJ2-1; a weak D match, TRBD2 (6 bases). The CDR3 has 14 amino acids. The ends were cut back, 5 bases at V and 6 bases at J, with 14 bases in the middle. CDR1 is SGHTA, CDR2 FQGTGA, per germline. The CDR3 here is CASSPDPGGNEQFF. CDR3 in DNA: TGTGCCAGCAGCCCGGATCCCGGGGGCAATGAGCAGTTCTTC.

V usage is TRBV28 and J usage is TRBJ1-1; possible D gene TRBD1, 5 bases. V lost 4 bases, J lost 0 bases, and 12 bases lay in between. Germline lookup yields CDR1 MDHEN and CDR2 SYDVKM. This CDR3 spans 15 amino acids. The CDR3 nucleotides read TGTGCCAGCAGTTACCTCCGGGACCTGAACACTGAAGCTTTCTTT. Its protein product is CASSYLRDLNTEAFF.

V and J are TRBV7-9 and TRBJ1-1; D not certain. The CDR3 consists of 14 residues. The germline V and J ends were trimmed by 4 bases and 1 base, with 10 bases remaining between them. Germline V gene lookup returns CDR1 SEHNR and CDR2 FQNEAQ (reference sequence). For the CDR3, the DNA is TGTGCCAGCAGCTCAGAGACTCGGAACACTGAAGCTTTCTTT. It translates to CASSSETRNTEAFF.

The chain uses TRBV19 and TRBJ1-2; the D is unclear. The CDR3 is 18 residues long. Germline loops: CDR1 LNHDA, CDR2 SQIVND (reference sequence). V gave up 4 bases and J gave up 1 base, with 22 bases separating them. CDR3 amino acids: CASSKVIPLGRFNYGYTF. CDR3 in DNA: TGTGCCAGTAGTAAGGTGATCCCGCTAGGACGATTTAACTATGGCTACACCTTC. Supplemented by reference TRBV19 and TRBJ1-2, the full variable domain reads DGGITQSPKYLFRKEGQNVTLSCEQNLNHDAMYWYRQDPGQGLRLIYYSQIVNDFQKGDIAEGYSVSREKKESFPLTVTSAQKNPTAFYLCASSKVIPLGRFNYGYTFGSGTRLTVV.

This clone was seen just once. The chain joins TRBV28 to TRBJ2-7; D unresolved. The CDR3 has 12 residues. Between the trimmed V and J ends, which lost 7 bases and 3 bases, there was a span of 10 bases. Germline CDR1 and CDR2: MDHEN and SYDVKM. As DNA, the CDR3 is TGTGCCAGCATGCCCGGATTCTACGAGCAGTACTTC. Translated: CASMPGFYEQYF.

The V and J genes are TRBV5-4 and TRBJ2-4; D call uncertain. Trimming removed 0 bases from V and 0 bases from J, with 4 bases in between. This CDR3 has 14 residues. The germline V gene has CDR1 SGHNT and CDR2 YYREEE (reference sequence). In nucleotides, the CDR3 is TGTGCCAGCAGCTTGGGGGTAGCCAAAAACATTCAGTACTTC. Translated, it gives CASSLGVAKNIQYF.

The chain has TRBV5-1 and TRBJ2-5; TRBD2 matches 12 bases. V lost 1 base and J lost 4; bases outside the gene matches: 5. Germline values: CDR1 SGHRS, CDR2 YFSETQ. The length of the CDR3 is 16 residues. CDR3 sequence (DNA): TGCGCCAGCAGCTTGAATTGGGGACTAGCGGGAGAGACCCAGTACTTC. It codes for CASSLNWGLAGETQYF.

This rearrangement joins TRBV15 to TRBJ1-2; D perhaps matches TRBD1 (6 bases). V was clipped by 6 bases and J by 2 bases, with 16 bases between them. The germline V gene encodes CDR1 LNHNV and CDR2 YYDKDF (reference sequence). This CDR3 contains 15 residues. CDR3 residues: CATRSDSSTNYGYTF. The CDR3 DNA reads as TGTGCCACCAGATCGGACAGCTCTACGAACTATGGCTACACCTTC. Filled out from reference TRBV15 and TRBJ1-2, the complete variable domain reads DAMVIQNPRYQVTQFGKPVTLSCSQTLNHNVMYWYQQKSSQAPKLLFHYYDKDFNNEADTPDNFQSRRPNTSFCFLDIRSPGLGDTAMYLCATRSDSSTNYGYTFGSGTRLTVV.